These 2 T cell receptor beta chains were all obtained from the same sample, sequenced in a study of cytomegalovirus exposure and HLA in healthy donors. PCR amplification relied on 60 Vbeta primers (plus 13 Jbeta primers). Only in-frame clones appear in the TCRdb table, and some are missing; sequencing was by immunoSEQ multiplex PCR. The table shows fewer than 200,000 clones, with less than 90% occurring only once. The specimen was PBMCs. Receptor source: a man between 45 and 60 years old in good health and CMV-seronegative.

The CDR3, as DNA: TGTGCCAGCAGTGAAATGAGGAACACCGGGGAGCTGTTTTTT. Residues: CASSEMRNTGELFF. The rearrangement uses TRBV6-1 and TRBJ2-2, with D uncertain. The CDR3 loop spans 14 amino acids. The germline CDR1 and CDR2 sequences are MNHNS and SASEGT. Trimming took off 2 bases at V and 1 base at J, with 5 bases between the two ends.

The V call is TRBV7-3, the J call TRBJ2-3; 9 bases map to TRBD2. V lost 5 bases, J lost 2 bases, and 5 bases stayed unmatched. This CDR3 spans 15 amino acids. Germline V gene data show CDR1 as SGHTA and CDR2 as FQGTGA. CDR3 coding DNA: TGTGCCAGCAGCCGGGCGGGGGGGTTCACAGATACGCAGTATTTT. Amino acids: CASSRAGGFTDTQYF.